The 29 T cell receptor beta chains presented below share a single source sample, sequenced in a study of human T cells and chemical hapten exposure (dated by TCRdb to the early 2020s). Libraries were made using RACE. The sequencer listed for this sample is NextSeq 500. The public reads were quality trimmed at Q25 with fastp and then assembled into clones with MiXCR by TCRdb, keeping productive beta chains. Entries are consolidated by CDR3 protein sequence, retaining the most common genes and DNA. This sample is represented by 150,000 to 200,000 distinct CDR3 sequences; approximately 14% of them were singletons. In total, the top ten clones hold around 1.7% of the sample. Taken with the paper, the label for time point translates to: patch test 1, 2 weeks after DPC sensitization. The treatment or condition label for this specimen denotes: therapeutic diphenylcyclopropenone sensitization with weekly scalp DPC.

The sample consisted of whole blood, taken in connection with sensitization to the hapten diphenylcyclopropenone (DPC). These receptors all come from a woman aged 30 to 39 with alopecia areata. Some clones in this sample may be carry-over from other donors' samples.

This clonotype has just a few counts. The rearrangement joins TRBV12-5 to TRBJ2-3, with D hard to call. This CDR3 comprises 13 residues. Germline V lookup: CDR1 LGHNT, CDR2 FRNRAP. V lost 6 bases and J 7 bases, leaving 14 bases between the germline ends. CDR3 in amino acids: CASGRPDSYTQYF. The CDR3 DNA reads as TGTGCTAGTGGACGGCCTGACTCCTATACGCAGTATTTT. The full variable domain, completed using reference TRBV12-5 and TRBJ2-3, is DARVTQTPRHKVTEMGQEVTMRCQPILGHNTVFWYRQTMMQGLELLAYFRNRAPLDDSGMPKDRFSAEMPDATLATLKIQPSEPRDSAVYFCASGRPDSYTQYFGPGTRLTVL.

This clonotype was recorded many times. This sequence joins TRBV7-2 and TRBJ1-6; weak D call: TRBD1 (5 bases). The CDR3 sequence is 15 residues long. Trimming cost V 2 bases and J 7 bases, with 12 bases left between them. Germline assignment: CDR1 SGHTA and CDR2 FQGNSA. CDR3 DNA sequence: TGTGCCAGCAGCTTAAGCGACAGCTACAATTCACCCCTCCACTTT. Residues: CASSLSDSYNSPLHF.

This clonotype came up a few times. V and J are TRBV18 and TRBJ1-1; unclear D gene. The CDR3 extends over 13 amino acids. Per the germline V gene, CDR1 is KGHSH and CDR2 is LQKENI. V dropped 3 bases and J dropped 3 bases, with 8 bases sitting between them. The CDR3 nucleotides are TGTGCCAGCTCACCGTCCGCCGACACTGAAGCTTTCTTT. It is translated as CASSPSADTEAFF.

This clonotype was seen a few times. This sequence joins TRBV7-9 and TRBJ1-5; D gene unclear. The length of the CDR3 is 13 residues. Germline V gene data show CDR1 as SEHNR and CDR2 as FQNEAQ (reference sequence). Between the trimmed V and J ends, which lost 3 bases and 5 bases, there was a span of 8 bases. Here the CDR3 DNA reads TGTGCCAGCAGCTTCGAGGGAGATCAGCCCCAGCATTTT. This codes for CASSFEGDQPQHF.

Written as DNA, the CDR3 is TGTGCCAGCAGTTACTTATACTCCGGGACTCCAAGTGAGACCCAGTACTTC. Amino acids: CASSYLYSGTPSETQYF. The rearrangement uses TRBV6-5 and TRBJ2-5, with D tentatively TRBD2 (6 bases). The V end was cut by 1 base, the J end by 5 bases, with 20 bases between. CDR1 is MNHEY, CDR2 SVGAGI, per germline. The CDR3 sequence is 17 residues long.

This chain uses TRBV30 with TRBJ2-7, with 8 bases that match TRBD2. The V and J ends lost 5 bases and 5 bases, in that order; junction bases with no gene match: 20. Germline values: CDR1 GTSNPN, CDR2 SVGIG (reference sequence). The CDR3 length is 17 residues. CDR3 coding DNA: TGTGCCTGGTCCCTAGGCGCTAGCGGGCGTCTGACCCACGAGCAGTACTTC. Amino acids: CAWSLGASGRLTHEQYF.

This clonotype was seen many times. This sequence joins TRBV29-1 and TRBJ1-5, with a weak D call TRBD1 (6 bases). The CDR3 extends over 13 amino acids. From germline, CDR1 is SQVTM and CDR2 ANQGSEA. The V and J ends lost 6 bases and 6 bases respectively, with 15 bases between them. The CDR3 loop is CSVATGHTQPQHF. The CDR3 DNA sequence: TGCAGCGTAGCAACGGGACACACTCAGCCCCAGCATTTT. Together with reference TRBV29-1 and TRBJ1-5, the CDR3 gives the full variable domain: SAVISQKPSRDICQRGTSLTIQCQVDSQVTMMFWYRQQPGQSLTLIATANQGSEATYESGFVIDKFPISRPNLTFSTLTVSNMSPEDSSIYLCSVATGHTQPQHFGDGTRLSIL.

The V and J genes are TRBV28 and TRBJ2-7; perhaps TRBD1 as D (5 bases). Germline CDR1 MDHEN, CDR2 SYDVKM. V was clipped by 6 bases and J by 5 bases, with 8 bases between them. The CDR3 runs 11 residues. The CDR3 coding sequence is TGTGCCAGCAGGTCAGGGAACGAGCAGTACTTC. Protein: CASRSGNEQYF.

V usage is TRBV3-1 and J usage is TRBJ1-6, with D tentatively TRBD1 (5 bases). This CDR3 spans 14 amino acids. V was shortened by 1 base and J by 7 bases, with 8 bases between the two germline ends. CDR1 LGHDT and CDR2 YNNKEL come from the germline V gene (reference sequence). CDR3 protein: CASSQVRDNSPLHF. For the CDR3, the DNA is TGTGCCAGCAGCCAAGTGCGGGACAATTCACCCCTCCACTTT.

The genes are TRBV29-1 and TRBJ2-1; perhaps TRBD2 as D (6 bases). The CDR3 runs to 13 residues. V was pared by 6 bases and J by 7 bases, with 16 bases between. Per the germline V gene, CDR1 is SQVTM and CDR2 is ANQGSEA. In DNA, the CDR3 is TGCAGCGTGCTGGGGGACTCCCGGAATGAGCAGTTCTTC. Its translation: CSVLGDSRNEQFF.

The sample holds many counts of this clonotype. J is TRBJ1-4 and V is TRBV5-1; D call uncertain. The germline V and J ends were trimmed by 4 bases and 4 bases, with 11 bases remaining between them. CDR1 and CDR2 from the germline V gene are SGHRS and YFSETQ. The CDR3 runs 14 residues. In nucleotides, the CDR3 is TGCGCCAGCAGCGTAGGGCAGAATAATGAAAAACTGTTTTTT. As protein: CASSVGQNNEKLFF.

The sample holds a few counts of this clonotype. The CDR3, as DNA: TGTGCCAGCAGTGAAGCTTCGCTTAGTTATGAGCAGTTCTTC. Its protein product is CASSEASLSYEQFF. The gene calls are TRBV2 and TRBJ2-1, with D unclear. There are 14 residues in the CDR3. Germline loops: CDR1 SNHLY, CDR2 FYNNEI. Trimming took 0 bases from V and 8 from J, leaving 11 bases between them.

This clonotype has a count of ten or more. This chain joins TRBV28 and TRBJ1-2; D is unclear. The ends were cut back, 6 bases at V and 4 bases at J, with 18 bases in the middle. The CDR3 is 15 amino acids. Germline V gene sequence: CDR1 MDHEN, CDR2 SYDVKM. Written as DNA, the CDR3 is TGTGCCAGCAGCCTGGGCCCCCTCGGAGGCTATGGCTACACCTTC. Translated: CASSLGPLGGYGYTF.

This clonotype was seen at least ten times. V is TRBV27 and J is TRBJ2-1; D uncertain. The V end lost 9 bases, the J end lost 2 bases, and 14 bases lay between the germline ends. The CDR3 is made up of 14 amino acids. The germline gives CDR1 MNHEY, CDR2 SMNVEV (reference sequence). CDR3 residues: CASTRDTTYNEQFF. DNA of the CDR3: TGTGCCAGTACCCGAGACACCACCTACAATGAGCAGTTCTTC.

V usage is TRBV2 and J usage is TRBJ2-7; D is possibly TRBD2 (5 bases). V dropped 7 bases and J dropped 0 bases, with 7 bases sitting between them. This CDR3 is built from 12 residues. Germline assignment: CDR1 SNHLY and CDR2 FYNNEI. The chain's CDR3 is CASTGDSYEQYF. The CDR3 bases are TGTGCCAGCACCGGGGACTCCTACGAGCAGTACTTC.

Comment on this clonotype: At one of its ends the junction is not consistent with the germline gene, which may arise from a read error. The V call is TRBV18, the J call TRBJ1-6; TRBD1 matches at 8 bases. Germline CDR1 KGHSH, CDR2 LQKENI. The CDR3 loop spans 11 amino acids. Here the CDR3 reads CASSPDRGLRF. For the CDR3, the DNA is TGTGCCAGCTCACCTGACAGGGGTCTTCGCTTT.

The CDR3 spells CASSRQGALLAKNIQYF. For the CDR3, the DNA is TGTGCCAGTAGTCGACAGGGGGCTCTACTAGCCAAAAACATTCAGTACTTC. The chain links TRBV19 to TRBJ2-4; TRBD1 matches 10 bases. This CDR3 region has 17 residues. The trim removed 5 bases at V and 0 bases at J, leaving 7 bases unmatched. Germline loops: CDR1 LNHDA, CDR2 SQIVND (reference sequence).

This clonotype was seen a few times. The V gene is TRBV20-1, the J gene TRBJ1-2; the D is unclear. Deletions cut 0 bases from V and 0 bases from J, with 8 bases between. Germline V gives CDR1 DFQATT, CDR2 SNEGSKA (reference sequence). The CDR3 is 14 amino acids. For the CDR3, the DNA is TGCAGTGCTAGAGATAGAGCCTCTAACTATGGCTACACCTTC. Amino acid sequence: CSARDRASNYGYTF.

This clonotype showed up many times. The chain joins TRBV28 to TRBJ1-5; no firm D call. The V gene lost 5 bases and the J gene lost 2 bases, with 10 bases spanning the gap. Germline CDR1 is MDHEN and CDR2 is SYDVKM. The CDR3 has 14 residues. CDR3 sequence reads: CASSTNSRNQPQHF. The CDR3 nucleotides read TGTGCCAGCAGTACAAACAGTCGCAATCAGCCCCAGCATTTT.

This clonotype appeared a few times. V gene TRBV20-1 combines with J gene TRBJ2-1; D may be TRBD2 (6 bases). The V gene lost 0 bases and the J gene lost 4 bases, with 16 bases spanning the gap. The CDR3 runs to 16 residues. The V gene's germline CDR1 is DFQATT and CDR2 SNEGSKA (reference sequence). CDR3 DNA sequence: TGCAGTGCTAGAGATGGCCTAGCGAATAGATACAATGAGCAGTTCTTC. Translated: CSARDGLANRYNEQFF.

The chain employs TRBV20-1 and TRBJ2-1; 10 bases are a match to TRBD2. The CDR3 contains 15 residues. CDR1 is DFQATT and CDR2 is SNEGSKA in the germline V gene (reference sequence). The J segment lost 6 bases and the V segment lost 6 bases, leaving 11 bases of the junction unmatched. CDR3 nucleotide sequence: TGCAGTGCAAATTCAGCGGGAGGGAGTGGCAATGAGCAGTTCTTC. Its protein is CSANSAGGSGNEQFF.

The chain recombines TRBV28 with TRBJ2-7; tentative D call: TRBD1 (6 bases). Germline CDR1 and CDR2: MDHEN and SYDVKM. This CDR3 region has 16 residues. Trimming left V 2 bases short and J 2 bases short, with 16 bases between. CDR3 in DNA: TGTGCCAGCAGTTTAGCGAGGGGGAACCCTACCTACGAGCAGTACTTC. Protein product: CASSLARGNPTYEQYF. The whole variable domain, remainder taken from reference TRBV28 and TRBJ2-7, is DVKVTQSSRYLVKRTGEKVFLECVQDMDHENMFWYRQDPGLGLRLIYFSYDVKMKEKGDIPEGYSVSREKKERFSLILESASTNQTSMYLCASSLARGNPTYEQYFGPGTRLTVT.

This clonotype was observed a handful of times. CDR3 in amino acids: CASSLGTSGPDTQYF. The DNA of the CDR3 is TGTGCCAGCAGTTTGGGGACTAGCGGGCCAGATACGCAGTATTTT. The chain has TRBV12-3 or TRBV12-4 and TRBJ2-3, with TRBD2 matching 12 bases. With 3 bases clipped from V and 4 bases from J, the junction kept 2 bases outside the gene matches. The CDR3 sequence is 15 residues long.

The J gene is TRBJ1-3, the V gene TRBV12-3 or TRBV12-4; unclear D gene. The CDR3 extends over 16 amino acids. V lost 3 bases to trimming and J lost 0 bases, with 12 bases between them. CDR3 sequence (DNA): TGTGCCAGCAGTTTTGTCGTCGAGATCTCTGGAAACACCATATATTTT. Its translation is CASSFVVEISGNTIYF.

This sequence joins TRBV12-3 or TRBV12-4 and TRBJ2-5, with TRBD1 as a possible D gene (7 bases). CDR3 length: 15 amino acids. The V end lost 4 bases, the J end lost 4 bases, and 16 bases lay between the germline ends. Written as DNA, the CDR3 is TGTGCCAGCAGTTCCTCCAGGGGGAGGAGAGAGACCCAGTACTTC. Its protein product is CASSSSRGRRETQYF.

The chain carries TRBV6-5 and TRBJ2-6, with D perhaps assigned TRBD1 or TRBD2 (5 bases each). Germline CDR1 and CDR2: MNHEY and SVGAGI. Trimming took 5 bases from V and 0 from J, leaving 11 bases between them. The CDR3 covers 16 residues. The CDR3 reads CASSRDPSSGANVLTF. CDR3 bases: TGTGCCAGCAGTAGGGACCCCAGCTCTGGGGCCAACGTCCTGACTTTC.

V and J are TRBV28 and TRBJ1-2, with D possibly being TRBD1 (5 bases). The CDR3 runs to 12 residues. Trimming cost V 5 bases and J 8 bases, with 12 bases left between them. The germline V gene has CDR1 MDHEN and CDR2 SYDVKM. The CDR3 spells CASSPGRRGYTF. The CDR3 DNA reads as TGTGCCAGCAGTCCGGGACGTCGGGGCTACACCTTC.

This clonotype was detected a few times. The rearrangement joins TRBV18 to TRBJ2-1; 7 bases are a match to TRBD1. The V segment lost 6 bases and the J segment 9 bases; nucleotides outside the gene matches: 11. Germline V gene lookup returns CDR1 KGHSH and CDR2 LQKENI. CDR3 size: 14 residues. The CDR3 is CASSRDSKVGEQFF. In DNA, the CDR3 is TGTGCCAGCTCCCGGGACAGTAAAGTCGGTGAGCAGTTCTTC.

The chain couples TRBV4-1 to TRBJ1-2, with D unclear. Trimming cost V 0 bases and J 2 bases, with 10 bases left between them. This CDR3 is built from 15 residues. Germline CDR1 and CDR2: MGHRA and YSYEKL. The DNA for the CDR3 is TGCGCCAGCAGCCAAGAAGCGAGTCGAAACTATGGCTACACCTTC. It specifies CASSQEASRNYGYTF.